This T cell receptor (beta chain) derives from a study of cytomegalovirus exposure and HLA in healthy donors (dated by TCRdb to 2016 to 2017). General notes on the study: An earlier analysis of approximately 600 of the donors reported 250 to 350 Gb of sequence data and around 120 million unique TCR beta sequences from about 180 million T cells. An early release covering about 600 HLA-typed donors comprised about 320 gigabases of sequencing data and around 80 million unique TCR sequences. Among the roughly 400 genotyped donors, more than 70% belonged to the genetic ancestry cluster associated with self-reported Caucasian donors. The study aimed to test whether cataloging public T cell receptors could reveal signatures of past pathogen exposure. The T cell repertoires of around 670 subjects were profiled by immunosequencing and related to cytomegalovirus serostatus. Along with the approximately 700-subject first cohort, a separate validation cohort of about 110 different subjects was used. To predict cytomegalovirus infection status, the study combined high-throughput TCR immunosequencing, statistical association of individual TCRs with disease status, and machine learning. A later analysis re-analyzed previously published TCR beta repertoires from 666 donors and added high-resolution HLA genotyping to study TCR occurrence patterns. The later analysis used no new phenotypic data to find candidate immune exposures, relying instead on TCR beta sequences and their occurrence across donors. To decide whether each TCR beta V gene segment behaved as functional or pseudogenic, an earlier analysis of some 600 of the donors relied on high-throughput TCR beta sequencing. Donor age, sex, ethnicity and CMV serostatus were compiled alongside the repertoire data. Genome-wide SNP genotypes for about 55% of the roughly 670 donors were used in a later genetic analysis, which treated that subset as a discovery cohort. All discovery cohort repertoires had been generated on a single sequencing platform. Both class I and class II loci were covered by HLA typing, at four-digit resolution. The number of donors typed differed by locus, with roughly 629-640 for A, B, C, DRB1 and DQB1, 522 for DQA1, about 610 for DPA1, and some 440 for DPB1. Because of strong linkage in the cohort, five DR-DQ haplotypes were treated as single units for association and clustering. On average, around 240,000 unique TCR beta nucleotide sequences were sequenced per donor among 398 genotyped donors of the cohort, with 15% to 20% of those sequences being non-productive. What the research found in general, with its limitations: Several of the top co-occurrence clusters appeared to be linked to parvovirus B19, influenza, CMV and Epstein-Barr virus, according to a later analysis. For the cohort, immune exposure information was limited to CMV serostatus. Linkage disequilibrium might explain the correlated functional status among segregating V segments, but an unknown experimental factor could not be ruled out. Because HLA typing was missing for some donors at each locus, association tests included only the typed subset. A later analysis found that HLA-associated TCR beta chains were more clonally expanded and had lower generation probabilities than equally common non-associated chains. In a later analysis, over 15,000 TCR beta sequences were associated with specific HLA alleles at a false discovery rate of 0.05. This cohort had only TCR beta chains sequenced, and the lack of alpha or paired-chain data limited which features could be detected. When HLA alleles, especially DR and DQ, strongly co-occurred, attributing TCR associations to individual alleles was difficult. A later genetic analysis associated a missense DCLRE1C variant with V-gene and J-gene trimming of TCR beta chains, and an independent cohort replicated the association. Seventeen rarely observed V segments, including chromosome 9 orphons, were excluded from the earlier analysis of several hundred of the donors because counts were too low. A later analysis found that TCR association rates varied across HLA loci, with DRB1 alleles showing the most associated TCRs and HLA-C alleles the fewest. Presence/absence analyses assumed roughly uniform sequencing depth across donors, an assumption that may not hold. The classifier was reported to diagnose cytomegalovirus status with high specificity and sensitivity in both the original cohort and the validation cohort. A further reported finding was that TCR beta sequences accurately predicted the HLA-A and HLA-B alleles for most subjects in the first cohort. Some IMGT-functional V segments, including TRBV6-2 and TRBV6-3, could not be distinguished by the 87-base-pair reads and were therefore excluded. The sequencing pipeline was judged likely to have produced a cluster of highly shared sequence variants as a technical artifact. In a later analysis, most CMV-associated TCR beta chains were found to appear HLA-restricted, with HLA associations seemingly driven largely by CMV exposure. In a later genetic analysis, fewer N-insertions in productive TCRs were reported among donors in an Asian-associated ancestry cluster than the roughly 700-donor mean. Three of the identified cytomegalovirus-associated TCR beta chains were confirmed in vitro to be specific for cytomegalovirus antigens. The study gave a list of 150 to 200 TCR beta chains associated with cytomegalovirus. Most TCR sequences were seen in very few donors, while some public TCRs were found in many individuals. It was suggested by the authors that the approach could potentially be generalized to other disease states and immunological phenotypes. An earlier analysis of approximately 540 of the donors showed that most TCR beta V segments appeared in productive rearrangements either about 87% or about 30% of the time, which broadly matched IMGT annotations.

As concerns this clone: The clone's antigen remains unknown. No base-level quality is on record; no much larger clone is a single base apart.

Compared with germline, V lacks 0 bases and J lacks 2 bases; bases without a gene match: 16. CDR1 and CDR2, per the germline V gene, are SGHRS and YFSETQ. The CDR3 has 20 amino acids, counting the end cysteine and phenylalanine. Only the CDR3 region is kept as DNA, spanning 60 bases read in frame from base 1. Preparation of the library involved the immunoSEQ multiplex PCR assay. For the multiplex PCR, a mixture combining 60 forward primers for TCR Vbeta segments and 13 reverse primers for TCR Jbeta segments was used. The CDR3 region of rearranged TCR beta genes was amplified from genomic DNA by a multiplex PCR assay. The Illumina HiSeq System was used to sequence the amplified TCR beta libraries as 87-base-pair reads. Processing in the source paper ran as follows. A later analysis tallied around 87 million unique TCR beta chains across the 666 repertoires, and about 10 million of those chains were shared by two or more donors. Raw reads were error-corrected and collapsed into unique sequences with a nearest-neighbor algorithm that merged closely related sequences to remove PCR and sequencing errors. V, D and J gene segments were assigned by aligning CDR3 sequences to IMGT reference sequences. Each retained sequence needed at least a six-nucleotide match to both a V gene segment and a J gene segment. A rearrangement counted as productive if the CDR3 had no stop codons and remained in frame with V and J, and every other rearrangement counted as non-productive. Following IMGT convention, CDR3 was defined as the stretch from the second conserved V-encoded cysteine up to the conserved J-encoded phenylalanine. The earlier analysis of a few hundred of the donors excluded any sequence lacking an unambiguous match to a single V gene segment. In an earlier analysis of roughly 600 of the donors, a V segment was called functional when productive rearrangements were above 56.7%, and segregating when the standard deviation between donors exceeded 5%. A statistical classification framework was built for diagnosing cytomegalovirus status from the catalog of TCR beta chain sequences. In a later analysis, TCR nucleotide sequences were compared against IMGT/GENE-DB human TR gene sequences so that V and J genes could be assigned. In a later analysis, CDR3 sequences and most-parsimonious VDJ recombination scenarios were assigned using the TCRdist pipeline. A later analysis defined each TCR beta chain by its CDR3 amino acid sequence plus V-gene family, and excluded reads lacking a unique V-gene family. To address suspected cross-contamination and a sequencing artifact, a later analysis removed around 590 highly shared, low-generation-probability nucleotide sequences. In a later analysis, a clonal expansion index for each public chain was calculated from normalized within-repertoire ranks of inferred template counts. A later analysis computed generation probabilities with a VDJ recombination model fitted to out-of-frame rearrangements, and checked the results against IGoR. In a later analysis, hypergeometric tests were used to score TCR-TCR, TCR-HLA and TCR-CMV co-occurrence, with a repertoire-size bias correction applied to TCR pairs. A later analysis estimated false discovery rates by permuting HLA or CMV assignments 20 times. In a later analysis, co-occurring TCRs were grouped using DBSCAN, with TCRdist sequence similarity added in when clustering inside HLA-allele-positive subsets. Repertoires with fewer than 30,000 or more than 120,000 public chains, plus five repertoires with anomalous nucleotide sharing, were excluded from co-occurrence clustering. TCRdb re-hosts the immuneACCESS table, in-frame sequences only. Its copies lack some clones; in the studies checked, an unresolved V gene accounts for under half of them, and the cause for the rest is not known. V, J and clone size were drawn from that table, and D and trimming were deduced from the DNA. The sample table contains around 110,000 clones; only one count was recorded for over 75% of them. Of the sample, 3% to 4.5% is held by the ten largest clones.

The cohort consisted of 666 healthy bone marrow donors. All cohort members were sampled while nominally healthy, although unrecorded immune exposures were likely present. The donor was CMV seronegative and belonged to the group of approximately 320 seronegative cohort members. Each donor provided a peripheral blood sample, and peripheral blood mononuclear cells were used for TCR beta sequencing. The Qiagen DNeasy Blood Extraction Kit was used to extract genomic DNA from the blood cell samples. This receptor chain uses TRBV5-1 and TRBJ2-3; 9 bases in between match TRBD2. Sequencing was performed on PBMCs. The TCR comes from a man aged 55 to 70 in good health and CMV-seronegative. The base sequence is TGCGCCAGCAGCTTGGACTTTTCGCGGGGGGGCCGTGTTTCCACAGATACGCAGTATTTT. Its protein product is CASSLDFSRGGRVSTDTQYF.